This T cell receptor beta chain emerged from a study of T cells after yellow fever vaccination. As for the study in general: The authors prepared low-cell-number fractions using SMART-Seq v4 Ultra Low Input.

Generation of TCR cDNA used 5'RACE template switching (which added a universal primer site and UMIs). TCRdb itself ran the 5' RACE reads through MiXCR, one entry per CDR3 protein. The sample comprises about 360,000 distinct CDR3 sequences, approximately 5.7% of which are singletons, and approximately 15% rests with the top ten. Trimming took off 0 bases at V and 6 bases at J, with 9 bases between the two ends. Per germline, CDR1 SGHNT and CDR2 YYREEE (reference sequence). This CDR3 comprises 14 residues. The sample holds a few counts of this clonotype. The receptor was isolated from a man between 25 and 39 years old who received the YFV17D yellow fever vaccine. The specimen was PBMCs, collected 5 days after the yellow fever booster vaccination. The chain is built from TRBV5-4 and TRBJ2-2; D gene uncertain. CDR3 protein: CASSLEQTAGELFF. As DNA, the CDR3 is TGTGCCAGCAGCTTGGAACAGACGGCCGGGGAGCTGTTTTTT.